One and the same sample provided the 29 T cell receptor beta chains below, sequenced in a study of PD-L1 blockade in urothelial cancer. This table comes from immunoSEQ multiplex PCR, and its TCRdb copy is limited to in-frame clones, with some not included. The sample lists some 47,000 clones; roughly four fifths were seen once. The sequenced sample was PBMCs, obtained around atezolizumab (anti-PD-L1) treatment. The receptor set was obtained from a man aged 65 to 79 with urothelial cancer.

This clone was observed a few times. J is TRBJ2-5 and V is TRBV5-4; weak D call: TRBD1 (7 bases). V was clipped by 6 bases and J by 4 bases, with 16 bases between them. The germline V gene encodes CDR1 SGHNT and CDR2 YYREEE (reference sequence). The CDR3 length is 14 residues. The CDR3 spells CASNPEGARETQYF. DNA of the CDR3: TGTGCCAGCAATCCGGAGGGGGCCCGAGAGACCCAGTACTTC.

This CDR3 is CASSLRQGRNTIYF. In DNA form, the CDR3 reads TGTGCCAGCAGCTTACGACAGGGGAGAAACACCATATATTTT. The rearrangement uses TRBV11-2 and TRBJ1-3; the match to TRBD1 covers 8 bases. CDR1 and CDR2 (germline): SGHAT, FQNNGV. The CDR3 consists of 14 residues. J lost 5 bases, V lost 2 bases, and 2 bases had no gene match.

The chain joins TRBV18 to TRBJ2-1; D remains ambiguous. The CDR3 totals 13 residues. V lost 5 bases and J lost 8, with 13 bases in between. Germline-derived CDR1 and CDR2 are KGHSH and LQKENI. The CDR3 region has the DNA TGTGCCAGCTCATCGAGGCTGTGGGATGAGCAGTTCTTC. Translated, it gives CASSSRLWDEQFF.

The chain joins TRBV27 to TRBJ1-5; D unclear. The CDR3 has 15 amino acids. Trimming pared 6 bases from V and 1 base from J, leaving 13 bases between. Germline CDR1 is MNHEY and CDR2 is SMNVEV (reference sequence). The CDR3 nucleotides read TGTGCCAGCAGCCGAGGCGGGGAAAGCAATCAGCCCCAGCATTTT. Translated: CASSRGGESNQPQHF.

The V and J genes are TRBV2 and TRBJ1-2, with 8 bases that match TRBD1. Unmatched junction bases numbered 16, after V lost 8 bases and J lost 8 bases. CDR1 and CDR2 from the germline V gene are SNHLY and FYNNEI. This CDR3 region has 15 residues. The CDR3 loop reads CASAQTTGGAGGYTF. DNA of the CDR3: TGTGCCAGCGCCCAAACCACAGGGGGAGCGGGGGGCTACACCTTC.

In its sample, this clone was seen once. V is TRBV7-8 and J is TRBJ2-1, with 10 bases lining up with TRBD2. CDR1 is SGHVS, CDR2 FQNEAQ, per germline. CDR3 size: 15 residues. J was trimmed by 5 bases and V by 5 bases; bases with no gene match: 6. CDR3 bases: TGTGCCAGCAGCCCGGGACTAGCGCTCCACAATGAGCAGTTCTTC. This translates into CASSPGLALHNEQFF.

The chain is built from TRBV7-9 and TRBJ2-1; 13 bases line up with TRBD2. In germline, CDR1 is SEHNR, CDR2 FQNEAQ (reference sequence). CDR3 length: 16 amino acids. V trimming: 5 bases; J trimming: 8 bases; junction bases outside the gene matches: 9. The CDR3 bases are TGTGCCAGCAGCCGAACTAGCGGGGGGGTGAGGGATGAGCAGTTCTTC. Protein sequence: CASSRTSGGVRDEQFF.

V gene TRBV19 combines with J gene TRBJ2-2; the D is unclear. Deletions cut 7 bases from V and 4 bases from J, with 7 bases between. This CDR3 is 12 amino acids long. Germline loops: CDR1 LNHDA, CDR2 SQIVND (reference sequence). The CDR3: CASIHGTGELFF. In DNA, the CDR3 is TGTGCCAGTATTCACGGCACCGGGGAGCTGTTTTTT.

The V call is TRBV19, the J call TRBJ2-7, with 11 bases identical to TRBD1. This CDR3 contains 17 residues. Per the germline V gene, CDR1 is LNHDA and CDR2 is SQIVND (reference sequence). V lost 5 bases to trimming and J lost 4 bases; unmatched junction nucleotides: 13. The CDR3 sequence is CASSPPWTGGRTYEQYF. CDR3 DNA sequence: TGTGCCAGTAGTCCTCCGTGGACAGGGGGCAGGACTTACGAGCAGTACTTC.

The rearrangement uses TRBV21-1 and TRBJ2-7; the table calls TRBD1, which could not be checked here. TRBV21-1 is labeled a pseudogene. The CDR3 is made up of 14 amino acids. The CDR3 spells CASSARDSSYEQYF. Written as DNA, the CDR3 is TGTGCCAGCAGCGCCCGGGACAGCTCCTACGAGCAGTACTTC.

The chain couples TRBV5-4 to TRBJ2-7, with D possibly TRBD1 on 7 matching bases. V lost 1 base to trimming and J lost 7 bases, with 15 bases between them. This CDR3 contains 14 residues. Germline V gene data show CDR1 as SGHNT and CDR2 as YYREEE (reference sequence). This CDR3 reads CASSLYAGGGEQYF. The CDR3 bases are TGTGCCAGCAGCTTGTATGCAGGGGGAGGTGAGCAGTACTTC.

The chain has TRBV5-1 and TRBJ2-1; 7 nucleotides match TRBD2. The germline V gene has CDR1 SGHRS and CDR2 YFSETQ. The trim removed 4 bases at V and 3 bases at J, leaving 7 bases unmatched. This CDR3 is built from 15 residues. CDR3 amino acids: CASSPVQRDYNEQFF. CDR3 DNA: TGCGCCAGCAGCCCCGTCCAGCGGGACTACAATGAGCAGTTCTTC. Full variable domain (missing parts from reference TRBV5-1 and TRBJ2-1): KAGVTQTPRYLIKTRGQQVTLSCSPISGHRSVSWYQQTPGQGLQFLFEYFSETQRNKGNFPGRFSGRQFSNSRSEMNVSTLELGDSALYLCASSPVQRDYNEQFFGPGTRLTVL.

The rearrangement joins TRBV16 to TRBJ1-2; 8 bases are a match to TRBD1. The CDR3 consists of 14 residues. The V gene's germline CDR1 is KGHSY and CDR2 FQNENV. J was trimmed by 5 bases and V by 0 bases; bases with no gene match: 2. The DNA for the CDR3 is TGTGCCAGCAGCCAATCCCGGACAGGGTATGGCTACACCTTC. As protein: CASSQSRTGYGYTF.

In its sample, this clone was seen once. The rearrangement joins TRBV13 to TRBJ2-5, with D hard to call. The CDR3 totals 12 residues. Germline V gives CDR1 PRHDT, CDR2 FYEKMQ (reference sequence). V lost 8 bases and J lost 2, with 9 bases in between. The CDR3, as DNA: TGTGCCAGCGCTCGGGTTCAAGAGACCCAGTACTTC. Amino acid sequence: CASARVQETQYF.

V and J are TRBV6-6 and TRBJ2-7, with 9 bases that match TRBD2. The ends lost 6 bases at V and 0 bases at J; junction bases unmatched: 9. Looked up from germline, CDR1 is MNHNY and CDR2 is SVGAGI (reference sequence). There are 16 residues in the CDR3. The DNA of the CDR3 is TGTGCCAGCAGCCACGGACTAGCGAGAACCTCCTACGAGCAGTACTTC. Residues: CASSHGLARTSYEQYF.

This chain links TRBV20-1 with TRBJ2-7; D call uncertain. Germline V gene sequence: CDR1 DFQATT, CDR2 SNEGSKA (reference sequence). The CDR3 is made up of 11 amino acids. V was shortened by 4 bases and J by 2 bases, with 6 bases between the two germline ends. CDR3 in amino acids: CSAKQTYEQYF. Here the CDR3 DNA reads TGCAGTGCTAAACAGACCTACGAGCAGTACTTC.

The chain carries TRBV28 and TRBJ2-5, with D maybe TRBD2 (5 bases). This CDR3 has 14 residues. The germline V gene has CDR1 MDHEN and CDR2 SYDVKM. The V and J ends lost 1 base and 2 bases respectively, with 8 bases between them. The CDR3, as DNA: TGTGCCAGCAGTTTATCGGGATCACAAGAGACCCAGTACTTC. Translation: CASSLSGSQETQYF. The complete variable domain, with remaining parts taken from reference TRBV28 and TRBJ2-5, reads DVKVTQSSRYLVKRTGEKVFLECVQDMDHENMFWYRQDPGLGLRLIYFSYDVKMKEKGDIPEGYSVSREKKERFSLILESASTNQTSMYLCASSLSGSQETQYFGPGTRLLVL.

This sequence joins TRBV9 and TRBJ1-2; D is ambiguous. Trimming took 5 bases from V and 7 from J, leaving 27 bases between them. CDR1 and CDR2 (germline): SGDLS, YYNGEE. The CDR3 spans 17 residues. This CDR3 reads CASSQKGGGTLPLGYTF. CDR3 DNA sequence: TGTGCCAGCAGTCAAAAAGGCGGAGGAACGCTACCTCTTGGCTACACCTTC.

The V gene is TRBV10-3, the J gene TRBJ1-1; no firm D call. This CDR3 is 14 amino acids long. V lost 2 bases and J 5 bases, leaving 12 bases between the germline ends. Per germline, CDR1 ENHRY and CDR2 SYGVKD. The CDR3 protein is CAISESRAGTEAFF. DNA of the CDR3: TGTGCCATCAGTGAGAGCCGGGCGGGAACTGAAGCTTTCTTT.

The chain carries TRBV7-2 and TRBJ1-5; D perhaps matches TRBD1 (5 bases). Trimming pared 1 base from V and 4 bases from J, leaving 11 bases between. CDR3 length equals 15 residues. Germline V lookup: CDR1 SGHTA, CDR2 FQGNSA. Written as DNA, the CDR3 is TGTGCCAGCAGCTTAGGTGGCAGGGAAAATCAGCCCCAGCATTTT. It specifies CASSLGGRENQPQHF.

V gene TRBV19 combines with J gene TRBJ2-2; 7 nucleotides align to TRBD1. The CDR3 covers 16 residues. Germline CDR1 LNHDA, CDR2 SQIVND (reference sequence). Trimming took 5 bases from V and 1 from J; bases not matched to a gene: 7. The CDR3 DNA reads as TGTGCCAGTAGTTCAGGGGGACGGCTGAACACCGGGGAGCTGTTTTTT. Translated: CASSSGGRLNTGELFF.

In its sample, this clone was seen once. J is TRBJ2-3 and V is TRBV10-3; D ambiguous. The length of the CDR3 is 12 residues. CDR1 and CDR2 from the germline V gene are ENHRY and SYGVKD. V dropped 3 bases and J dropped 5 bases, with 6 bases sitting between them. CDR3 sequence (DNA): TGTGCCATCAGTGATTCCGTAGATACGCAGTATTTT. Its translation: CAISDSVDTQYF.

This chain connects TRBV9 to TRBJ2-3; 8 positions match TRBD2. V shed 0 bases and J 3 bases; nucleotides not matched to a gene: 3. The CDR3 is 15 residues long. The germline V gene has CDR1 SGDLS and CDR2 YYNGEE. CDR3 loop: CASSVEIAGTDTQYF. As DNA, the CDR3 is TGTGCCAGCAGCGTAGAGATAGCGGGAACAGATACGCAGTATTTT.

The V gene is TRBV7-3, the J gene TRBJ2-2; 12 bases agree with TRBD1. This CDR3 has 16 residues. In germline, CDR1 is SGHTA, CDR2 FQGTGA. Trimming cost V 4 bases and J 6 bases; bases outside gene matches: 6. The CDR3: CASSSGQGAQAGELFF. The CDR3 DNA reads TGTGCCAGCAGCTCGGGACAGGGGGCGCAGGCCGGGGAGCTGTTTTTT.

This chain uses TRBV6-5 with TRBJ2-2; 8 bases fit TRBD1. Trimming at V came to 8 bases and at J to 3 bases, leaving 5 bases not matched to a gene. CDR1 is MNHEY, CDR2 SVGAGI, per germline. The CDR3 has 14 residues. The CDR3, as DNA: TGTGCCAGCGGACAGGGAGGATACACCGGGGAGCTGTTTTTT. It translates to CASGQGGYTGELFF.

This chain connects TRBV27 to TRBJ2-7, with D tentatively TRBD1 (6 bases). CDR1 MNHEY and CDR2 SMNVEV come from the germline V gene (reference sequence). Trimming cost V 2 bases and J 6 bases, with 11 bases left between them. This CDR3 has 13 residues. CDR3 nucleotides: TGTGCCAGCAGTTTAAGGCAGGGGTTCGAGCAGTACTTC. It codes for CASSLRQGFEQYF.

This sequence joins TRBV7-9 and TRBJ2-2, with 7 bases identical to TRBD1. V was clipped by 5 bases and J by 6 bases; unmatched bases: 9. There are 15 residues in the CDR3. Looked up from germline, CDR1 is SEHNR and CDR2 is FQNEAQ (reference sequence). CDR3 bases: TGTGCCAGCAGCAAGGGACAGCAATGGGCCGGGGAGCTGTTTTTT. It yields the protein CASSKGQQWAGELFF.

The V gene is TRBV7-3, the J gene TRBJ2-3; 14 bases align to TRBD2. This CDR3 has 17 residues. The germline CDR1 and CDR2 sequences are SGHTA and FQGTGA. V was clipped by 2 bases and J by 5 bases; unmatched bases: 6. Here the CDR3 DNA reads TGTGCCAGCAGCTTAGCGGGCGGACTAGCGGGAGGAGATACGCAGTATTTT. It specifies CASSLAGGLAGGDTQYF.

CDR3 region: CASRGRDNEQFF. As DNA, the CDR3 is TGTGCCAGCAGGGGCCGAGACAATGAGCAGTTCTTC. The chain is built from TRBV25-1 and TRBJ2-1; D is ambiguous. V was clipped by 6 bases and J by 5 bases, with 8 bases between them. This CDR3 has 12 amino acids. CDR1 is MGHDK, CDR2 SYGVNS, per germline.